Sequencing of this TCR beta chain was carried out in a study of OX40 agonist ivuxolimab in advanced cancers. The overall study: Hepatocellular carcinoma, melanoma, renal cell or head and neck cancer affected the dose-escalation patients.

The table came from immunoSEQ multiplex PCR; TCRdb's copy has only in-frame clones and leaves some out. The sample includes 45,000 to 55,000 clones, approximately 84% of them seen just once. As regards this clone: What it recognizes is unknown.

The germline V gene has CDR1 MNHEY and CDR2 SVGAGI. The CDR3 loop spans 14 amino acids. Trimming left V 11 bases short and J 2 bases short, with 16 bases between. Study observations and caveats: Certain nonresponding patients likewise had low normalized T-cell clonal expansion. Clonal expansion was among the lowest in partial responders at 0.1-3.0 mg/kg, especially CD8+. Both blood CD4+ and CD8+ T cells showed clonal growth by week 6 at 0.1 to 3.0 mg/kg.

V is TRBV6-5 and J is TRBJ1-5, with TRBD1 as a possible D gene (6 bases). The TCR was taken from an adult with an advanced solid tumor such as melanoma, head and neck, liver or kidney cancer. The input for sequencing was CD4+ or CD8+ T cells sorted from blood, taken in a trial of the OX40 agonist ivuxolimab. The CDR3 sequence: CAAGGAQGNQPQHF. The CDR3 DNA reads TGTGCCGCCGGGGGGGCGCAGGGCAATCAGCCCCAGCATTTT.